This entry lists 15 T cell receptor beta chains sequenced from one sample in a study of blood T cell dynamics during melanoma immunotherapy. Produced via immunoSEQ multiplex PCR; TCRdb's table is partial and in-frame only. The table records about 4,900 clones, approximately 91% of them present only once. Sample time point: week 3, after first cycle of checkpoint inhibitor. The sample was blood, taken from a patient treated with checkpoint blockade. All receptors derive from a human donor with melanoma.

The J gene is TRBJ2-7, the V gene TRBV19; the D gene is possibly TRBD2 (6 bases). V dropped 5 bases and J dropped 0 bases, with 11 bases sitting between them. Germline values: CDR1 LNHDA, CDR2 SQIVND (reference sequence). The CDR3 contains 14 residues. Written as DNA, the CDR3 is TGTGCCAGTAGTGCTCGGGACTCCTCCTACGAGCAGTACTTC. It specifies CASSARDSSYEQYF.

V gene TRBV11-3 combines with J gene TRBJ1-2; the D gene is possibly TRBD1 (5 bases). The CDR3 consists of 14 residues. Trimming cost V 2 bases and J 5 bases, with 12 bases left between them. The germline V gene encodes CDR1 SGHNT and CDR2 YENEEA. The CDR3 loop reads CASSLSRDPYGYTF. The CDR3 DNA reads as TGTGCCAGCAGCTTATCCCGGGACCCGTATGGCTACACCTTC.

The CDR3 DNA is TGTGCCAGCAGCTTTTTCCAGATTAATGAAAAACTGTTTTTT. Protein product: CASSFFQINEKLFF. The chain carries TRBV7-9 and TRBJ1-4, with D unresolved. The ends were cut back, 3 bases at V and 4 bases at J, with 9 bases in the middle. Germline V gene data show CDR1 as SEHNR and CDR2 as FQNEAQ (reference sequence). CDR3 size: 14 residues. Supplemented by reference TRBV7-9 and TRBJ1-4, the full variable domain reads DTGVSQNPRHKITKRGQNVTFRCDPISEHNRLYWYRQTLGQGPEFLTYFQNEAQLEKSRLLSDRFSAERPKGSFSTLEIQRTEQGDSAMYLCASSFFQINEKLFFGSGTQLSVL.

The chain couples TRBV6-5 to TRBJ2-7, with D perhaps given as TRBD1 or TRBD2 (6 bases each). Germline CDR1 and CDR2: MNHEY and SVGAGI. Deletions cut 2 bases from V and 6 bases from J, with 14 bases between. This CDR3 is 14 amino acids long. The CDR3 sequence is CASSYGPGASEQYF. CDR3 DNA: TGTGCCAGCAGTTACGGCCCGGGGGCGAGCGAGCAGTACTTC.

The rearrangement links TRBV30 to TRBJ1-5; D unclear. The V and J ends lost 2 bases and 7 bases respectively, with 15 bases between them. This CDR3 has 14 amino acids. Looked up from germline, CDR1 is GTSNPN and CDR2 is SVGIG (reference sequence). As DNA, the CDR3 is TGTGCCTGGAGTCTGAAGGGTTTAGGACAGCCCCAGCATTTT. Translating it yields CAWSLKGLGQPQHF. The whole variable domain, remainder taken from reference TRBV30 and TRBJ1-5, is SQTIHQWPATLVQPVGSPLSLECTVEGTSNPNLYWYRQAAGRGLQLLFYSVGIGQISSEVPQNLSASRPQDRQFILSSKKLLLSDSGFYLCAWSLKGLGQPQHFGDGTRLSIL.

This sequence joins TRBV7-6 and TRBJ2-7, with D maybe TRBD2 (6 bases). Germline V lookup: CDR1 SGHVS, CDR2 FNYEAQ. Trimming removed 0 bases from V and 5 bases from J, with 14 bases in between. This CDR3 comprises 15 residues. The CDR3 protein is CASSLAPLGEDEQYF. The CDR3 DNA follows: TGTGCCAGCAGCTTAGCGCCCCTGGGGGAGGACGAGCAGTACTTC. Supplemented by reference TRBV7-6 and TRBJ2-7, the full variable domain reads GAGVSQSPRYKVTKRGQDVALRCDPISGHVSLYWYRQALGQGPEFLTYFNYEAQQDKSGLPNDRFSAERPEGSISTLTIQRTEQRDSAMYRCASSLAPLGEDEQYFGPGTRLTVT.

V and J are TRBV19 and TRBJ1-2; possibly TRBD1 for D (5 bases). Germline V lookup: CDR1 LNHDA, CDR2 SQIVND (reference sequence). The CDR3 consists of 14 residues. The CDR3 DNA is TGTGCTGTCTTGAACAGGCGGACCAACTATGGCTACACCTTC. Protein product: CAVLNRRTNYGYTF.

The chain joins TRBV4-3 to TRBJ1-1; 7 bases line up with TRBD1. The CDR3 length is 14 residues. The V gene end was trimmed by 3 bases and the J gene end by 2 bases; junction bases not matched to a gene: 3. The germline V gene encodes CDR1 LGHNA and CDR2 YSLEER. The CDR3: CASSQGQINTEAFF. For the CDR3, the DNA is TGCGCCAGCAGCCAGGGACAGATTAACACTGAAGCTTTCTTT.

This clone has just one count. J is TRBJ1-5 and V is TRBV19; no clear D gene. The CDR3 runs 14 residues. V was cut by 7 bases and J by 7 bases, with 17 bases left in between. Germline V CDR1 and CDR2: LNHDA, SQIVND (reference sequence). The CDR3 DNA follows: TGTGCCAGTACCCTCGGGGAGTCGGGCCAGCCCCAGCATTTT. Residues: CASTLGESGQPQHF.

The chain employs TRBV6-1 and TRBJ2-3, with unresolved D. Between the trimmed V and J ends, which lost 2 bases and 4 bases, there was a span of 7 bases. From germline, CDR1 is MNHNS and CDR2 SASEGT. This CDR3 contains 13 residues. The CDR3 loop is CASSETAPDTQYF. The CDR3 DNA is TGTGCCAGCAGTGAAACAGCCCCAGATACGCAGTATTTT.

V and J are TRBV10-3 and TRBJ2-1, with 8 bases lining up with TRBD2. This CDR3 comprises 16 residues. V shed 6 bases and J 2 bases; nucleotides not matched to a gene: 9. Per germline, CDR1 ENHRY and CDR2 SYGVKD. CDR3 region: CAIREGAGETYNEQFF. Written as DNA, the CDR3 is TGTGCCATCAGGGAGGGAGCGGGAGAGACCTACAATGAGCAGTTCTTC.

The genes are TRBV27 and TRBJ1-1, with TRBD1 matching over 7 bases. J lost 5 bases, V lost 2 bases, and 14 bases had no gene match. The V gene's germline CDR1 is MNHEY and CDR2 SMNVEV (reference sequence). The CDR3 extends over 17 amino acids. The chain's CDR3 is CASSLEWGAGGRTEAFF. As DNA, the CDR3 is TGTGCCAGCAGTTTAGAGTGGGGGGCAGGGGGTCGGACTGAAGCTTTCTTT.

The rearrangement links TRBV6-5 to TRBJ2-6; D is unresolved. CDR1 MNHEY and CDR2 SVGAGI come from the germline V gene. Trimming took 10 bases from V and 1 from J, leaving 5 bases between them. The length of the CDR3 is 12 residues. CDR3 in amino acids: CATRSGANVLTF. The CDR3 DNA reads as TGTGCCACCCGGTCTGGGGCCAACGTCCTGACTTTC.

The rearrangement links TRBV5-5 to TRBJ2-7, with 8 bases fitting TRBD1. Losses at the gene ends were 4 bases for V and 4 bases for J; bases not matched to a gene: 13. CDR1 and CDR2 from the germline V gene are SGHKS and YYEKEE (reference sequence). This CDR3 contains 16 residues. DNA for the CDR3: TGTGCCAGCAGCCCGCCCGCGACAGGGACAGGTTACGAGCAGTACTTC. The encoded protein is CASSPPATGTGYEQYF.

The chain carries TRBV21-1 and TRBJ1-2. TRBV21-1 is annotated as a pseudogene. The length of the CDR3 is 16 residues. As DNA, the CDR3 is TGTGCCAGCAGCAAAGGTTGGAGGTCAGGGTCCAATGGCTACACCTTC. It translates to CASSKGWRSGSNGYTF.